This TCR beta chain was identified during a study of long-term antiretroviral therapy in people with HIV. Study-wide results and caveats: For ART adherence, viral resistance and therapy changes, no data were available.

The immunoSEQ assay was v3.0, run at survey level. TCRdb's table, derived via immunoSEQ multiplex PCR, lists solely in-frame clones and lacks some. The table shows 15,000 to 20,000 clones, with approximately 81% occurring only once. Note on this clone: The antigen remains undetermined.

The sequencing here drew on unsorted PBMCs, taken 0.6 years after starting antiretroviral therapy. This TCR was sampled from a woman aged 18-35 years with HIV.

CDR3 in amino acids: CAISKTGRDQPQHF. The CDR3 bases are TGTGCCATCAGCAAGACAGGGCGCGATCAGCCCCAGCATTTT. V is TRBV10-3 and J is TRBJ1-5; 7 nucleotides match TRBD1. Germline V gene data show CDR1 as ENHRY and CDR2 as SYGVKD. The CDR3 consists of 14 residues. V dropped 6 bases and J dropped 5; count of bases not matched to a gene: 7.